The 5 T cell receptor beta chains reported below all come from one sample, sequenced in a study of cytomegalovirus exposure and HLA in healthy donors (dated by TCRdb to the late 2010s). Libraries were made using the immunoSEQ multiplex PCR assay. The multiplex PCR relied on a mix of 60 forward primers for TCR Vbeta segments and 13 reverse primers for TCR Jbeta segments. Here the immuneACCESS table is served through TCRdb, limited to in-frame sequences with V and J called. Missing clones are a known gap in these copies; in checked studies unresolved V genes cover under half, and the rest lacks a known reason. The sample table contains over 150,000 clones; only one count was recorded for 80% to 85% of them. The biggest ten clones account for about 2% of the sample. Sequenced input: PBMCs. The receptors come from a human donor in good health.

The chain joins TRBV4-1 to TRBJ1-2; TRBD1 is a possible D gene (6 bases). V lost 6 bases to trimming and J lost 3 bases, with 17 bases between them. This CDR3 is 15 amino acids long. CDR1 and CDR2 (germline): MGHRA, YSYEKL. CDR3 in DNA: TGCGCCAGCAGACACACCTCCAGGGGTGACTATGGCTACACCTTC. Translation gives CASRHTSRGDYGYTF.

The rearrangement uses TRBV4-3 and TRBJ2-3; TRBD2 is a possible D gene (5 bases). The V end lost 2 bases, the J end lost 5 bases, and 14 bases lay between the germline ends. Germline CDR1 LGHNA, CDR2 YSLEER. The CDR3 length is 15 residues. CDR3 in amino acids: CASSQYNSGGDTQYF. CDR3 sequence (DNA): TGCGCCAGCAGCCAATACAACAGCGGAGGAGATACGCAGTATTTT.

In this sample, this clone turned up a few times. This chain uses TRBV25-1 with TRBJ2-5; 7 positions match TRBD1. The germline V gene has CDR1 MGHDK and CDR2 SYGVNS. The CDR3 covers 12 residues. The J segment lost 4 bases and the V segment lost 10 bases, leaving 6 bases of the junction unmatched. CDR3 in amino acids: CATGDRVETQYF. For the CDR3, the DNA is TGTGCCACCGGAGACAGGGTAGAGACCCAGTACTTC.

The chain is built from TRBV19 and TRBJ1-4, with 7 positions matching TRBD1. J gave up 2 bases and V 6 bases, and 9 bases lay outside the gene matches. Germline loops: CDR1 LNHDA, CDR2 SQIVND (reference sequence). The CDR3 totals 16 residues. CDR3: CASSREGAITNEKLFF. CDR3 DNA: TGTGCCAGTAGCCGGGAGGGGGCGATCACTAATGAAAAACTGTTTTTT.

J is TRBJ2-7 and V is TRBV27, with 10 bases fitting TRBD2. The junction had 6 bases not matched to a gene; V was cut back by 4 bases and J by 3 bases. Germline lookup yields CDR1 MNHEY and CDR2 SMNVEV (reference sequence). The CDR3 is 15 amino acids. The CDR3 DNA reads TGTGCCAGCAGTTCCCCGCTAGCGGGGGTCTACGAGCAGTACTTC. Residues: CASSSPLAGVYEQYF.